What follows are 18 T cell receptor beta chains derived from one specimen sequenced in a study of T cell responses to AZD1222 COVID-19 vaccine. The table came from immunoSEQ multiplex PCR; TCRdb's copy has only in-frame clones and leaves some out. This table has tens of thousands of clones, about four fifths appearing once. Sequenced material: peripheral blood, taken 28 days after the second AZD1222 dose. The receptors come from an adult who received the AZD1222 COVID-19 vaccine.

CDR3 loop: CASSPSTVNQPQHF. The CDR3 nucleotides are TGTGCCAGCAGTCCTAGCACCGTAAATCAGCCCCAGCATTTT. The chain is built from TRBV7-2 and TRBJ1-5; no clear D gene. There are 14 residues in the CDR3. The V end lost 6 bases, the J end lost 4 bases, and 13 bases lay between the germline ends. Germline lookup yields CDR1 SGHTA and CDR2 FQGNSA.

This chain connects TRBV9 to TRBJ2-7; TRBD2 might be the D (6 bases). There are 14 residues in the CDR3. Germline-derived CDR1 and CDR2 are SGDLS and YYNGEE. The V and J ends lost 3 bases and 3 bases respectively, with 13 bases between them. The CDR3 DNA is TGTGCCAGCAGCGCTGGACCGGGACTCTACGAGCAGTACTTC. Translating it yields CASSAGPGLYEQYF.

The chain employs TRBV5-1 and TRBJ2-7; tentative D call: TRBD2 (6 bases). The CDR3 extends over 15 amino acids. V lost 0 bases and J 3 bases, leaving 13 bases between the germline ends. Germline loops: CDR1 SGHRS, CDR2 YFSETQ. Written as DNA, the CDR3 is TGCGCCAGCAGCTTGGCCGCGGGGATAGACTACGAGCAGTACTTC. It is translated as CASSLAAGIDYEQYF.

The rearrangement joins TRBV7-2 to TRBJ1-3; D call uncertain. The CDR3 extends over 15 amino acids. Per the germline V gene, CDR1 is SGHTA and CDR2 is FQGNSA. Trimming removed 5 bases from V and 1 base from J, with 12 bases in between. The CDR3 sequence: CASSPVKGSGNTIYF. Here the CDR3 DNA reads TGTGCCAGCAGCCCCGTGAAGGGATCTGGAAACACCATATATTTT.

This clone has only a few counts. The CDR3 DNA sequence: TGTGCCAGCAGCTCCGGGACCGGGGGGGCTGAAGCTTTCTTT. This encodes CASSSGTGGAEAFF. The chain joins TRBV5-6 to TRBJ1-1, with TRBD1 as a possible D gene (5 bases). The germline gives CDR1 SGHDT, CDR2 YYEEEE. The CDR3 spans 14 residues. V lost 3 bases to trimming and J lost 6 bases, with 15 bases between them.

This rearrangement joins TRBV7-9 to TRBJ1-2; D gene uncertain. Germline V gives CDR1 SEHNR, CDR2 FQNEAQ (reference sequence). The CDR3 length is 11 residues. Between the trimmed V and J ends, which lost 7 bases and 6 bases, there was a span of 9 bases. CDR3 nucleotides: TGTGCCAGCACCAATTGGAATGGCTACACCTTC. This sequence encodes CASTNWNGYTF.

The chain uses TRBV6-5 and TRBJ1-1; 7 nucleotides line up with TRBD1. The CDR3 is made up of 14 amino acids. V shed 6 bases, J shed 4 bases, and the junction held 8 bases outside the gene matches. Germline-derived CDR1 and CDR2 are MNHEY and SVGAGI. The CDR3 DNA reads as TGTGCCAGCAGCCTCGACAGGGTAATCACTGAAGCTTTCTTT. This encodes CASSLDRVITEAFF.

The chain combines TRBV28 with TRBJ1-4; D call uncertain. CDR1 is MDHEN, CDR2 SYDVKM, per germline. Trimming left V 5 bases short and J 8 bases short, with 15 bases between. CDR3 size: 14 residues. The CDR3 bases are TGTGCCAGCAGTCTTGCAGGATTCTGGGAAAAACTGTTTTTT. Translation: CASSLAGFWEKLFF.

J is TRBJ2-2 and V is TRBV6-5; D gene uncertain. CDR3 length: 15 residues. Germline V gene lookup returns CDR1 MNHEY and CDR2 SVGAGI. Between the trimmed V and J ends, which lost 7 bases and 0 bases, there was a span of 12 bases. The CDR3 nucleotides are TGTGCCAGCAAACAGATTGGACCGAACACCGGGGAGCTGTTTTTT. It translates to CASKQIGPNTGELFF.

The rearrangement links TRBV28 to TRBJ1-4; D gene ambiguous. Deletions cut 8 bases from V and 10 bases from J, with 11 bases between. This CDR3 comprises 11 residues. Germline V lookup: CDR1 MDHEN, CDR2 SYDVKM. Here the CDR3 reads CASGFRGKLFF. The DNA of the CDR3 is TGTGCCAGCGGATTCCGGGGAAAACTGTTTTTT.

The chain carries TRBV29-1 and TRBJ1-2; D remains unclear. V shed 5 bases and J shed 4 bases, with 11 bases lying between them. Germline CDR1 is SQVTM and CDR2 is ANQGSEA. CDR3 size: 12 residues. CDR3 in DNA: TGCAGCGTTAGCCCGGATCTCTATGGCTACACCTTC. It specifies CSVSPDLYGYTF.

The rearrangement links TRBV19 to TRBJ2-7, with TRBD1 identical over 10 bases. CDR1 is LNHDA, CDR2 SQIVND, per germline (reference sequence). V dropped 5 bases and J dropped 0; count of bases not matched to a gene: 4. The CDR3 runs 15 residues. DNA of the CDR3: TGTGCCAGTAGTGATCGGGACAGGGGCTCCTACGAGCAGTACTTC. It codes for CASSDRDRGSYEQYF.

This clone was observed a few times. This chain joins TRBV11-3 and TRBJ2-7; no firm D call. V gave up 3 bases and J gave up 7 bases, with 13 bases separating them. CDR1 and CDR2 (germline): SGHNT, YENEEA. This CDR3 region has 13 residues. In nucleotides, the CDR3 is TGTGCCAGCAGCTTGGACGGATCTAGAGAGCAGTACTTC. Amino acids: CASSLDGSREQYF.

V and J are TRBV19 and TRBJ2-2; 7 bases match TRBD1. The CDR3 runs to 14 residues. Trimming removed 11 bases from V and 0 bases from J; junction bases left unmatched: 6. Germline values: CDR1 LNHDA, CDR2 SQIVND (reference sequence). The CDR3 DNA reads as TGTGCCGCTACGACAGGGCCGAACACCGGGGAGCTGTTTTTT. This sequence encodes CAATTGPNTGELFF. Filled out from reference TRBV19 and TRBJ2-2, the complete variable domain reads DGGITQSPKYLFRKEGQNVTLSCEQNLNHDAMYWYRQDPGQGLRLIYYSQIVNDFQKGDIAEGYSVSREKKESFPLTVTSAQKNPTAFYLCAATTGPNTGELFFGEGSRLTVL.

The CDR3: CASRTLAGVPYNEQFF. DNA for the CDR3: TGTGCCAGCAGGACACTAGCGGGAGTCCCCTACAATGAGCAGTTCTTC. V usage is TRBV28 and J usage is TRBJ2-1, with 11 bases matching TRBD2. The CDR3 covers 16 residues. The junction had 6 bases not matched to a gene; V was cut back by 6 bases and J by 2 bases. Germline values: CDR1 MDHEN, CDR2 SYDVKM.

The chain couples TRBV10-2 to TRBJ2-7, with 11 bases identical to TRBD1. V shed 5 bases, J shed 4 bases, and the junction held 7 bases outside the gene matches. CDR1 is WSHSY, CDR2 SAAADI, per germline. The CDR3 runs to 15 residues. CDR3 residues: CASSRGTGGQYEQYF. In DNA, the CDR3 is TGCGCCAGCAGTCGGGGGACAGGGGGGCAATACGAGCAGTACTTC.

The genes are TRBV7-9 and TRBJ2-7, with D unresolved. Germline loops: CDR1 SEHNR, CDR2 FQNEAQ (reference sequence). The length of the CDR3 is 15 residues. Trimming pared 0 bases from V and 0 bases from J, leaving 9 bases between. In DNA form, the CDR3 reads TGTGCCAGCAGCTTAGCGGGCCCGAGCTCCTACGAGCAGTACTTC. Translating it yields CASSLAGPSSYEQYF.

The chain combines TRBV29-1 with TRBJ2-7; perhaps TRBD2 as D (6 bases). CDR3 length: 13 residues. Trimming removed 7 bases at V and 9 bases at J, with 22 bases between. Germline-derived CDR1 and CDR2 are SQVTM and ANQGSEA. CDR3 amino acids: CSAGGDSIGLQYF. As DNA, the CDR3 is TGCAGCGCCGGAGGGGACTCCATAGGATTGCAGTACTTC.